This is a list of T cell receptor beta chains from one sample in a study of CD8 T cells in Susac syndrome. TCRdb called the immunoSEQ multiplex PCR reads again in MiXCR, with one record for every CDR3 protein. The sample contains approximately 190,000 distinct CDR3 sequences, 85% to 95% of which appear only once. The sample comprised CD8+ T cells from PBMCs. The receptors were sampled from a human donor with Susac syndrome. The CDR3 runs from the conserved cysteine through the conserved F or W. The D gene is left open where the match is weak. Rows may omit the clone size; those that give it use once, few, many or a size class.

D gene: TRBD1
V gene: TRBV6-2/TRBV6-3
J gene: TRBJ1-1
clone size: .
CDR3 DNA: TGTGCCAGCAGTTACGAACGGGCTGGGACAGGGGAAGCTTTCTTT
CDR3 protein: CASSYERAGTGEAFF

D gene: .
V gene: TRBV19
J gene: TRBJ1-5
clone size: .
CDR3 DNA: TGTGCCAGTAGAACCATAAGGGATAGCAATCAGCCCCAGCATTTT
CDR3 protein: CASRTIRDSNQPQHF

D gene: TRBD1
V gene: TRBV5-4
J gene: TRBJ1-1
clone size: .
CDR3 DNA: TGTGCCAGCAGCAACGACAGGGGGCGCGACACTGAAGCTTTCTTT
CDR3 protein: CASSNDRGRDTEAFF

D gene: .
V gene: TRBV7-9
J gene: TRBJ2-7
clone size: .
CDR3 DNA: TGTGCCAGCTCCGGTAGCGGCTCCTACGAGCAGTACTTC
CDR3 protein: CASSGSGSYEQYF

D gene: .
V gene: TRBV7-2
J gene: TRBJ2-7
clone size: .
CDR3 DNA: TGTGCCAGCAGCTACGACAGCTTAGCCTACGAGCAGTACTTC
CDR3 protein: CASSYDSLAYEQYF

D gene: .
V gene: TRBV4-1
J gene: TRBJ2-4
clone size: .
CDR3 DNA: TGCGCCAGCAGCCACGGCGGGATTGACATTCAGTACTTC
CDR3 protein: CASSHGGIDIQYF

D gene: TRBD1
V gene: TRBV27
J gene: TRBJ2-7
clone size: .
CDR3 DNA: TGTGCCAGCAGTTTATCTTTCCAACGGGACAGGCCCTACGAGCAGTACTTC
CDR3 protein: CASSLSFQRDRPYEQYF

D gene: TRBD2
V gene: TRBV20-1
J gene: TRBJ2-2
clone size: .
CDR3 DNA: TGCAGTGCTAGAGATAGCCTAGCGGGGGGGCCGGACGGGGAGCTGTTTTTT
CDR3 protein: CSARDSLAGGPDGELFF

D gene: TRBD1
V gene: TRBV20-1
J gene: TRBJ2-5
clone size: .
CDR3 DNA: TGCAGTGCTGTAAGGACAGGACGAGAGACCCAGTACTTC
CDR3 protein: CSAVRTGRETQYF

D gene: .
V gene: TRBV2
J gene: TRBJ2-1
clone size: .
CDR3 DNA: TGTGCCAGCAGTGAAGCTAGGGCTGAGCAGTTCTTC
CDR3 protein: CASSEARAEQFF

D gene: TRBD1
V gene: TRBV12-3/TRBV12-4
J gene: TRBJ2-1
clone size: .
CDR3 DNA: TGTGCCAGCAGCCAGGGGGAATTCGGGTACAATGAGCAGTTCTTC
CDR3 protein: CASSQGEFGYNEQFF

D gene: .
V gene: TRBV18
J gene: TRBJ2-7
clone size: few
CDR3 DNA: TGTGCCAGCTCACCGTCGACGGGATCCTACGAGCAGTACTTC
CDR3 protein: CASSPSTGSYEQYF

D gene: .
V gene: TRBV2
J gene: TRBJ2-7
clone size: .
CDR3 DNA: TGTGCCAGCATCCGGTCTTCCTACGAGCAGTACTTC
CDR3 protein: CASIRSSYEQYF

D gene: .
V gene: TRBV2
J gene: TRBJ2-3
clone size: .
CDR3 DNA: TGTGCCAGCAGTGAATTGGAGCCAGATACGCAGTATTTT
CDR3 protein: CASSELEPDTQYF

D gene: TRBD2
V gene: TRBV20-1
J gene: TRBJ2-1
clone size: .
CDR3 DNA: TGCAGTGCTAGAGATGGAGGCGGGAGCTCCTACAATGAGCAGTTCTTC
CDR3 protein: CSARDGGGSSYNEQFF

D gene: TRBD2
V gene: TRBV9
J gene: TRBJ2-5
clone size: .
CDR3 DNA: TGTGCCAGCAGCGTAGATAGTAGCGGGAGTCAAGAGACCCAGTACTTC
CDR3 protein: CASSVDSSGSQETQYF

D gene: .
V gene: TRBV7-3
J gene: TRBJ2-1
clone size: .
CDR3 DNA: TGTGCCAGCAGCTTTTCCGGGACTTACAATGAGCAGTTCTTC
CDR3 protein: CASSFSGTYNEQFF

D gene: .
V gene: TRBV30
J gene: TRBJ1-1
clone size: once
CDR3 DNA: TGTGCCTGGAGTGTCAGTTGGGGGAACACTGAAGCTTTCTTT
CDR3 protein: CAWSVSWGNTEAFF

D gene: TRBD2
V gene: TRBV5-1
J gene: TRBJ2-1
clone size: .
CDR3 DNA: TGCGCCAGCAGCCACCACGGGACTAACATGAATGAGCAGTTCTTC
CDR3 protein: CASSHHGTNMNEQFF

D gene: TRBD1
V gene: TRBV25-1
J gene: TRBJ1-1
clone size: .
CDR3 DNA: TGTGCCAGCAGTCGGACAGGGATTGGAACTGAAGCTTTCTTT
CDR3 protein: CASSRTGIGTEAFF

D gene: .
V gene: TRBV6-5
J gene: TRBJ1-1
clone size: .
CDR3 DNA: TGTGCCAGCAGTTGGGGGGAAGGGACTGAAGCTTTCTTT
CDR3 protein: CASSWGEGTEAFF

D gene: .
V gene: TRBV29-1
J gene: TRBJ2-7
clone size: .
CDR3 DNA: TGCAGCGTTGAAGATCAAGGGGCTGGGCAGTACTTC
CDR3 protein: CSVEDQGAGQYF

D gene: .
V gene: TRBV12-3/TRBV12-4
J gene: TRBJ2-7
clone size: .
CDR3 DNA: .
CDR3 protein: CASRFGPGESYEQYF

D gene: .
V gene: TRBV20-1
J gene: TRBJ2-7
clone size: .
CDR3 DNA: TGCAGTGCTAGGGGACCGAGCTCCTACGAGCAGTACTTC
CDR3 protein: CSARGPSSYEQYF

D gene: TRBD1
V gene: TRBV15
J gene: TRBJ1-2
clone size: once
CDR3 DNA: TGTGCCACCAGCAGAGTTCAGACAGGGGATCATGGCTACACCTTC
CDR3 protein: CATSRVQTGDHGYTF

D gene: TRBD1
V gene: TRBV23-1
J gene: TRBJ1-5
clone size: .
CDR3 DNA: TGCGCCAGCAGTCAAAGGGGACAGGGGGATAGCAATCAGCCCCAGCATTTT
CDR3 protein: CASSQRGQGDSNQPQHF

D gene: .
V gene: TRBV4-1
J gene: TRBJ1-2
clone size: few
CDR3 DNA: TGCGCCAGCAGCCAAGATGGGTCAGGGGCCATCTATGGCTACACCTTC
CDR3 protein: CASSQDGSGAIYGYTF

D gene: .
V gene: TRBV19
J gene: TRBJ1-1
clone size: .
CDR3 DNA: TGTGCCAGTAGTACCTGGACAGACATGAACACTGAAGCTTTCTTT
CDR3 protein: CASSTWTDMNTEAFF

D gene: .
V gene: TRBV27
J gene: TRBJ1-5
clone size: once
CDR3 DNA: TGTGCCAGCAGCCTCTCGGGACAATATAGCAATCAGCCCCAGCATTTT
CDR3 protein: CASSLSGQYSNQPQHF

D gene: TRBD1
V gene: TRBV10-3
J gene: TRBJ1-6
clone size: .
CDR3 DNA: TGTGCCATCAGTGAGTCCGGACAGGGGAATAATTCACCCCTCCACTTT
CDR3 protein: CAISESGQGNNSPLHF

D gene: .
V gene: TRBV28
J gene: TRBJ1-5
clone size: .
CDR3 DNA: TGTGCCAGCAGCCGCACTTCGCTTGATCAGCCCCAGCATTTT
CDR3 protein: CASSRTSLDQPQHF

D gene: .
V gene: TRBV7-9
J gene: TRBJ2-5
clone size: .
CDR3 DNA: TGTGCCAGCAGCTTCGGGATGGAGACCCAGTACTTC
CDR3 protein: CASSFGMETQYF

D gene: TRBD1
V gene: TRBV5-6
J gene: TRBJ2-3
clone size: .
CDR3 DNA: TGTGCCAGCAGCGCTGGGACAGGGACCGATACGCAGTATTTT
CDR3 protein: CASSAGTGTDTQYF

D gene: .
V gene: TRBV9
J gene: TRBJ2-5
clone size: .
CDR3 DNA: TGTGCCAGCAGCGTAGCTTCAGGGAATTGGGAGACCCAGTACTTC
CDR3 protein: CASSVASGNWETQYF

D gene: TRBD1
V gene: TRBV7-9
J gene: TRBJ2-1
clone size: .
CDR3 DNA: TGTGCCAGCAGCTTAGGAGGGGGCCCCTACAATGAGCAGTTCTTC
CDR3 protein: CASSLGGGPYNEQFF

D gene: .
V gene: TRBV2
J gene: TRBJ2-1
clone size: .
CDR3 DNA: TGTGCCAGCAGTGAACCGTCAGGGGAGCACGATGAGCAGTTCTTC
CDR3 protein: CASSEPSGEHDEQFF

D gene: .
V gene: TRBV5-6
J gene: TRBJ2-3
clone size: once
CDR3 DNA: TGTGCCAGCAGAGGGATCACAAGCACAGATACGCAGTATTTT
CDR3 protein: CASRGITSTDTQYF

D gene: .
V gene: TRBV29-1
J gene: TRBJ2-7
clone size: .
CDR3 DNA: TGCAGCGTCCGGGGTAGCTCCTACGAGCAGTACTTC
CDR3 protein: CSVRGSSYEQYF

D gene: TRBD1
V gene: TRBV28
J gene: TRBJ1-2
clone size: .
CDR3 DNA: TGTGCCAGCAGCCAACTCTACAGGGGCGGTAACAATGGCTACACCTTC
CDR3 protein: CASSQLYRGGNNGYTF

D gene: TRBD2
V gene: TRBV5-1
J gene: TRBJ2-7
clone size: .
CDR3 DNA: TGCGCCAGCAGCCGCCAGCGGGAGGGCTACCACGAGCAGTACTTC
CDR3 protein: CASSRQREGYHEQYF

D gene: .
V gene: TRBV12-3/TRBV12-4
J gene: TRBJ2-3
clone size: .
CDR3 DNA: TGTGCCAGCAGTGCCCCGGGGGAGGGCACAGATACGCAGTATTTT
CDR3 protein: CASSAPGEGTDTQYF

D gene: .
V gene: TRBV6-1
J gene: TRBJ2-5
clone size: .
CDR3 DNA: TGTGCCAGCAGTGAATGGTCCCAGGGGACCCAGTACTTC
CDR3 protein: CASSEWSQGTQYF

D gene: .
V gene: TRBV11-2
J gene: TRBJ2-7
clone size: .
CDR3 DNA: TGTGCCAGCAGCCACGCCGACGGCGCCTACGAGCAGTACTTC
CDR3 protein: CASSHADGAYEQYF

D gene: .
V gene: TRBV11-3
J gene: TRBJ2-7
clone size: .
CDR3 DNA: TGTGCCAGCAGCTTAGATCCAGATTTCTACGAGCAGTACTTC
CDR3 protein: CASSLDPDFYEQYF

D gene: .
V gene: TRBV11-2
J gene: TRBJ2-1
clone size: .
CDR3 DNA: TGTGCCAGCAGCTTAAGTGGGCTCGACTACGATGAGCAGTTCTTC
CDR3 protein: CASSLSGLDYDEQFF

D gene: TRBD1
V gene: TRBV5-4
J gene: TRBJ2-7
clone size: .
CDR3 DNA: TGTGCCAGCAGCTGGGGACAGGGTCCGGGTGAGCAGTACTTC
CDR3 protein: CASSWGQGPGEQYF

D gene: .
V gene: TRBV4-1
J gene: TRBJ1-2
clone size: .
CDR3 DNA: TGCGCCAGCAGTCCTACCGGGACACCTAACTATGGCTACACCTTC
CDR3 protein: CASSPTGTPNYGYTF

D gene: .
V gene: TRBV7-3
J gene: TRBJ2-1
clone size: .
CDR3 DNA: TGTGCCAGCAGCTTAACCCCGACAAATGAGCAGTTCTTC
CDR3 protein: CASSLTPTNEQFF

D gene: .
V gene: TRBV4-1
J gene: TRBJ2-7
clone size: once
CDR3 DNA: TGCGCCAGCAGCCAAGATTCTTCTGAGTTCTCCTACGAGCAGTACTTC
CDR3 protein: CASSQDSSEFSYEQYF

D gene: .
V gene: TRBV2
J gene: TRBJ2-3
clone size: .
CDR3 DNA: TGTGCCAGCAGGGTCCGGGGGTCGGATACGCAGTATTTT
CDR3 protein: CASRVRGSDTQYF

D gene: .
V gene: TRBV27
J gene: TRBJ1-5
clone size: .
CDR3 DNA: TGTGCCAGCAGTTTATTTCCCGTTAATCAGCCCCAGCATTTT
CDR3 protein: CASSLFPVNQPQHF

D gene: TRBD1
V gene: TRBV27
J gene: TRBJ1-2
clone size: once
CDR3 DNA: TGTGCCAGCAGTCTTAGGGGGCGCTATGGCTACACCTTC
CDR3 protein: CASSLRGRYGYTF

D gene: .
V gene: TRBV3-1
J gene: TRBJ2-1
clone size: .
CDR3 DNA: TGTGCCAGCAGCCAAGACCAGGAGAGCTCCTACAATGAGCAGTTCTTC
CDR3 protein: CASSQDQESSYNEQFF

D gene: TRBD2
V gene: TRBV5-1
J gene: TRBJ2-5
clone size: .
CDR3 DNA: TGCGCCAGCAGAAGCGGGATTGAGAAGACCCAGTACTTC
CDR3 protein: CASRSGIEKTQYF

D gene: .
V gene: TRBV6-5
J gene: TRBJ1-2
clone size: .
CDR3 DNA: TGTGCCAGCACCCAGGGGCCGAACTATGGCTACACCTTC
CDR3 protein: CASTQGPNYGYTF

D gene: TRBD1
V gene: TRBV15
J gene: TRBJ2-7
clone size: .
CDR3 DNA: TGTGCCACCAGCAGTCCACCCCGGGACAGGACCACCTACGAGCAGTACTTC
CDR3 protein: CATSSPPRDRTTYEQYF

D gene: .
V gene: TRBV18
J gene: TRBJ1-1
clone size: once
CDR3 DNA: TGTGCCAGCTCACCACCTTCAAATACGGCTTTCTTT
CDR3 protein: CASSPPSNTAFF

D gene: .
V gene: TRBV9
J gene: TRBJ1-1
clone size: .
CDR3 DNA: TGTGCCAGCAGCGTAGATTTACGGGCTAACACTGAAGCTTTCTTT
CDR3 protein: CASSVDLRANTEAFF

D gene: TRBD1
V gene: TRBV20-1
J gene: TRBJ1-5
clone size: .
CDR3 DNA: TGCAGTGCTATAGGGGACAGGGAGGGTCAGCCCCAGCATTTT
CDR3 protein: CSAIGDREGQPQHF

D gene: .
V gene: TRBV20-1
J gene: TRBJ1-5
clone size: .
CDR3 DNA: TGCAGCGCAGCACTAGGGAGGACCTATAGCAATCAGCCCCAGCATTTT
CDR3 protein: CSAALGRTYSNQPQHF